These 28 T cell receptor beta chains were all obtained from the same sample, sequenced in a study of T cells in women clearing cervical HPV infection. The repertoire was sequenced with immunoSEQ multiplex PCR; TCRdb's copy has only in-frame clones and lacks some. Recorded for this sample: 30,000 to 35,000 clones. Material: blood buffy coat. The receptors derive from a woman aged 18-70 years with a cervical HPV16 infection that either progressed to CIN3+ or cleared (not recorded which).

This clone is called medium-sized based on its frequency. Coverage ceases 3 residues before the CDR3 finishes, and the germline J gene fills in the end. The gene calls are TRBV20-1 and TRBJ2-1; possibly TRBD2 for D (6 bases). Trimming took 1 base from V and 3 from J, leaving 13 bases between them. Germline V CDR1 and CDR2: DFQATT, SNEGSKA (reference sequence). There are 15 residues in the CDR3. CDR3 DNA (partial): TGCAGTGCTAGAGGGGGTAGCGGAATCTACAATGAG. It yields the protein CSARGGSGIYNE. The whole CDR3 sequence reads CSARGGSGIYNEQFF.

Concerning this clone: The read is 3 residues too short to cover the CDR3 end, so that end is filled in from the germline J gene. The genes are TRBV10-1 and TRBJ1-2, with a tentative D call TRBD1 (5 bases). CDR3 length: 13 amino acids. The germline V gene has CDR1 WNHNN and CDR2 SYGVQD (reference sequence). CDR3 in amino acids: CASSESGNQPYTF. Incomplete CDR3 DNA: TGCGCCAGCAGTGAATCAGGGAATCAGCCC.

Worth noting for this clone: The CDR3 end is not reached by the read, which stops 3 residues before it; the germline J gene fills it in. The chain couples TRBV20-1 to TRBJ2-5; D unclear. Germline lookup yields CDR1 DFQATT and CDR2 SNEGSKA (reference sequence). The CDR3 extends over 13 amino acids. V dropped 4 bases and J dropped 7 bases, with 16 bases sitting between them. The part of the CDR3 DNA that was read is TGCAGTGCTATAGAGGCGGTCGGCGGGACC. As protein: CSAIEAVGGT. The CDR3 reads in full as CSAIEAVGGTQYF.

Worth noting for this clone: The DNA ends 3 residues before the CDR3 does, and the rest of the CDR3 is filled in from the germline J gene. The genes are TRBV5-1 and TRBJ2-7, with D unresolved. The CDR3 is 13 amino acids. Trimming left V 0 bases short and J 6 bases short, with 10 bases between. The V gene's germline CDR1 is SGHRS and CDR2 YFSETQ. CDR3 bases read: TGCGCCAGCAGCTTGGAGACACGGCGCGAG. Translation gives CASSLETRRE. The full CDR3 protein is CASSLETRREQYF.

Worth noting for this clone: The read ends 3 residues shy of where the CDR3 ends; the end is completed using the germline J gene. V usage is TRBV2 and J usage is TRBJ1-2, with a weak D call TRBD1 (5 bases). Per the germline V gene, CDR1 is SNHLY and CDR2 is FYNNEI. This CDR3 is 16 amino acids long. The CDR3 reads CASSVGSGGAKNIYTF. The CDR3 DNA, read in part, is TGTGCCAGCAGTGTTGGGTCCGGTGGGGCCAAAAACATC.

About this clone: The read ends 3 residues shy of where the CDR3 ends; the end is completed using the germline J gene. V usage is TRBV5-1 and J usage is TRBJ2-5; perhaps TRBD1 as D (6 bases). V lost 2 bases, J lost 5 bases, and 10 bases lay in between. The CDR3 is 13 residues long. Germline V gene sequence: CDR1 SGHRS, CDR2 YFSETQ. The CDR3: CASSFTGIETQYF. The CDR3 bases that were read are TGCGCCAGCAGCTTTACAGGGATTGAGACC. The whole variable domain, remainder taken from reference TRBV5-1 and TRBJ2-5, is KAGVTQTPRYLIKTRGQQVTLSCSPISGHRSVSWYQQTPGQGLQFLFEYFSETQRNKGNFPGRFSGRQFSNSRSEMNVSTLELGDSALYLCASSFTGIETQYFGPGTRLLVL.

As to this clone: The sequence runs out 3 residues before the end of the CDR3; the remainder is reconstructed from the germline J gene. The genes are TRBV30 and TRBJ2-3; TRBD2 matches at 12 bases. V trimming: 6 bases; J trimming: 1 base; junction bases outside the gene matches: 5. CDR3 length: 15 amino acids. Per germline, CDR1 GTSNPN and CDR2 SVGIG (reference sequence). CDR3 sequence: CACPPSGGGTDTQYF. Partial CDR3 DNA: TGTGCCTGCCCCCCTAGCGGGGGGGGCACAGATACG.

A remark on this clone: The read finishes 3 residues shy of the CDR3 end, and the germline J gene is used to complete it. J is TRBJ2-7 and V is TRBV18, with 8 bases lining up with TRBD2. Germline V gene lookup returns CDR1 KGHSH and CDR2 LQKENI. Trimming cost V 3 bases and J 4 bases; bases outside gene matches: 8. CDR3 length equals 15 residues. The CDR3 here is CASSPPGTSFYEQYF. The part of the CDR3 DNA that was read is TGTGCCAGCTCACCGCCCGGGACTAGTTTTTACGAG.

About this clone: The read halts 3 residues ahead of the CDR3 end, with the missing end drawn from the germline J gene. V gene TRBV11-2 combines with J gene TRBJ2-7; D is unclear. Trimming cost V 0 bases and J 6 bases, with 9 bases left between them. CDR3 length: 13 residues. Germline V gene lookup returns CDR1 SGHAT and CDR2 FQNNGV. This CDR3 reads CASSLDAVFEQYF. The CDR3 DNA, read in part, is TGTGCCAGCAGCTTAGACGCGGTATTCGAG.

As to this clone: The CDR3 extends 3 residues past the end of the read, so its final part is completed from the germline J gene. This chain joins TRBV2 and TRBJ1-5; 9 bases line up with TRBD1. This CDR3 has 15 amino acids. Germline CDR1 is SNHLY and CDR2 is FYNNEI. J lost 0 bases, V lost 6 bases, and 3 bases had no gene match. The CDR3 bases that were read are TGTGCCAGCAGCAGGACAGGGGTTAGCAATCAGCCC. Translating it yields CASSRTGVSNQP. Given in full, the CDR3 is CASSRTGVSNQPQHF.

A remark on this clone: The read ends 3 residues shy of where the CDR3 ends; the end is completed using the germline J gene. The rearrangement links TRBV18 to TRBJ1-1; tentative D call: TRBD1 (5 bases). CDR3 length equals 14 residues. CDR1 and CDR2 from the germline V gene are KGHSH and LQKENI. Trimming shortened V by 6 bases and J by 5 bases, and 16 bases separated the two germline ends. CDR3 region: CASSQAGRQTEAFF. Partial CDR3 DNA: TGTGCCAGCTCCCAGGCAGGGAGACAGACTGAA.

Comment on this clone: The read ends 3 residues shy of where the CDR3 ends; the end is completed using the germline J gene. The genes are TRBV20-1 and TRBJ1-2; 12 bases line up with TRBD1. The V segment lost 4 bases and the J segment 7 bases; nucleotides outside the gene matches: 7. The CDR3 extends over 14 amino acids. Germline CDR1 DFQATT, CDR2 SNEGSKA (reference sequence). CDR3 sequence: CSATGQGAEGGYTF. The part of the CDR3 DNA that was read is TGCAGTGCTACGGGACAGGGGGCGGAGGGTGGC.

Note on this clone: Read sequence stops 3 residues before the CDR3 end, and the germline J gene provides the missing end. This chain connects TRBV6-2 or TRBV6-3 to TRBJ2-7, with 8 bases fitting TRBD1. The CDR3 is 16 amino acids. Germline lookup yields CDR1 MNHEY and CDR2 SVGEGT. V lost 0 bases, J lost 4 bases, and 8 bases stayed unmatched. The covered CDR3 bases are TGTGCCAGCAGTTACTCAACTCGGGACAGGCGTTACGAG. Its translation is CASSYSTRDRRYE. The entire CDR3 protein is CASSYSTRDRRYEQYF.

In the case of this clone: The read halts 3 residues ahead of the CDR3 end, with the missing end drawn from the germline J gene. The gene calls are TRBV20-1 and TRBJ2-1, with a tentative D call TRBD2 (6 bases). Germline loops: CDR1 DFQATT, CDR2 SNEGSKA (reference sequence). This CDR3 contains 16 residues. V lost 0 bases to trimming and J lost 3 bases, with 15 bases between them. CDR3 bases read: TGCAGTGCTAGAGATCTTCTCGGGGGAAGCTACAATGAG. It is translated as CSARDLLGGSYNE. The entire CDR3 sequence reads CSARDLLGGSYNEQFF.

Partial CDR3 DNA: TGTGCCTGGAGCAAACAGGGTCACTACGGT. This encodes CAWSKQGHYG. The whole CDR3 protein reads CAWSKQGHYGQYF. The rearrangement uses TRBV30 and TRBJ2-4; tentatively, D is TRBD1 (6 bases). From the germline J gene comes the end of the CDR3, since the read stops 3 residues before it. The CDR3 length is 13 residues. CDR1 is GTSNPN and CDR2 is SVGIG in the germline V gene (reference sequence).

As for this clone: Read sequence stops 3 residues before the CDR3 end, and the germline J gene provides the missing end. V is TRBV19 and J is TRBJ1-6, with 9 bases that match TRBD1. J lost 11 bases, V lost 1 base, and 6 bases had no gene match. The CDR3 loop spans 15 amino acids. The germline CDR1 and CDR2 sequences are LNHDA and SQIVND (reference sequence). The sequenced part of the CDR3 DNA is TGTGCCAGTAGTATAGTTGGACAGGGGACGACACCC. It encodes CASSIVGQGTTP. The complete CDR3 sequence is CASSIVGQGTTPLHF.

As regards this clone: The read stops 3 residues short of the end of the CDR3; the missing end is completed from the germline J gene. Other DNA variants within this sample encode the same CDR3. This chain joins TRBV18 and TRBJ2-3; 11 bases agree with TRBD1. J lost 2 bases, V lost 2 bases, and 6 bases had no gene match. The germline CDR1 and CDR2 sequences are KGHSH and LQKENI. The CDR3 runs to 17 residues. This chain's CDR3 is CASSPWDRGFSTDTQYF. Partial CDR3 DNA: TGTGCCAGCTCACCATGGGACAGGGGGTTTTCCACAGATACG.

Regarding this clone: The CDR3 end falls 3 residues outside the read, so it is completed with the germline J gene. This chain connects TRBV11-2 to TRBJ2-5, with 7 bases lining up with TRBD1. The CDR3 is 13 amino acids. Germline trimming cut 10 bases from V and 5 bases from J; bases unmatched to any gene: 10. Germline V gene lookup returns CDR1 SGHAT and CDR2 FQNNGV. CDR3 DNA (partial): TGTGCCACCGGAGAACAGGGGCACGAGACC. Amino acids: CATGEQGHET. The entire CDR3 sequence reads CATGEQGHETQYF.

Note on this clone: The DNA ends 3 residues before the CDR3 does, and the rest of the CDR3 is filled in from the germline J gene. V gene TRBV5-6 combines with J gene TRBJ1-1; possibly TRBD1 for D (6 bases). The CDR3 runs 12 residues. Germline V lookup: CDR1 SGHDT, CDR2 YYEEEE. The CDR3 sequence is CASSLPDREAFF. Incomplete CDR3 DNA: TGTGCCAGCAGCCTCCCGGACAGAGAA. Full variable domain (remainder filled in from reference TRBV5-6 and TRBJ1-1): DAGVTQSPTHLIKTRGQQVTLRCSPKSGHDTVSWYQQALGQGPQFIFQYYEEEERQRGNFPDRFSGHQFPNYSSELNVNALLLGDSALYLCASSLPDREAFFGQGTRLTVV.

To note about this clone: The read ends 3 residues early relative to the CDR3; the germline J gene fills the gap. This chain uses TRBV11-2 with TRBJ1-2; D perhaps matches TRBD1 (6 bases). V dropped 3 bases and J dropped 2 bases, with 7 bases sitting between them. Germline V CDR1 and CDR2: SGHAT, FQNNGV. The CDR3 runs to 13 residues. The covered CDR3 bases are TGTGCCAGCAGCTTGGGACAAAACTATGGC. This codes for CASSLGQNYG. The full CDR3 protein is CASSLGQNYGYTF. Full variable domain (missing parts from reference TRBV11-2 and TRBJ1-2): EAGVAQSPRYKIIEKRQSVAFWCNPISGHATLYWYQQILGQGPKLLIQFQNNGVVDDSQLPKDRFSAERLKGVDSTLKIQPAKLEDSAVYLCASSLGQNYGYTFGSGTRLTVV.

A note on this clone: The read ends 3 residues before the CDR3 terminus; that terminus is restored from the germline J gene. The chain is built from TRBV5-1 and TRBJ2-5, with D perhaps TRBD1 or TRBD2 (6 bases each). The germline V gene has CDR1 SGHRS and CDR2 YFSETQ. Deletions cut 4 bases from V and 3 bases from J, with 13 bases between. The CDR3 loop spans 14 amino acids. The sequenced CDR3 bases are TGCGCCAGCAGCCTCGGAGGGGGAGAAGAGACC. Its translation: CASSLGGGEET. The whole CDR3 region reads CASSLGGGEETQYF.

As regards this clone: The read halts 3 residues ahead of the CDR3 end, with the missing end drawn from the germline J gene. The V call is TRBV7-2, the J call TRBJ1-5, with TRBD1 as a possible D gene (6 bases). In germline, CDR1 is SGHTA, CDR2 FQGNSA. Deletions cut 6 bases from V and 4 bases from J, with 13 bases between. The CDR3 totals 14 residues. The CDR3 sequence is CASSIDRTNQPQHF. CDR3 bases read: TGTGCCAGCAGTATAGACAGGACGAATCAGCCC.

As to this clone: The read terminates 3 residues ahead of where the CDR3 ends, so the germline J gene completes it. This chain links TRBV7-2 with TRBJ2-3, with D possibly TRBD2 on 5 matching bases. From germline, CDR1 is SGHTA and CDR2 FQGNSA. This CDR3 comprises 13 residues. This CDR3 is CASSPRSGETQYF. CDR3 bases read: TGTGCCAGCAGCCCTCGGTCCGGGGAGACG.

As to this clone: The read ends 3 residues before the CDR3 terminus; that terminus is restored from the germline J gene. The chain uses TRBV20-1 and TRBJ1-4, with D hard to call. Trimming stripped 6 bases from V and 0 bases from J, with 14 bases between. CDR1 and CDR2 (germline): DFQATT, SNEGSKA (reference sequence). The CDR3 has 15 amino acids. The CDR3: CSAARLQPTNEKLFF. Partial CDR3 DNA: TGCAGTGCCGCCCGACTACAGCCAACTAATGAAAAA.

Notes on this clone: The read stops 3 residues short of the end of the CDR3; the missing end is completed from the germline J gene. The chain uses TRBV2 and TRBJ1-3, with TRBD1 as a possible D gene (6 bases). Germline V gives CDR1 SNHLY, CDR2 FYNNEI. This CDR3 comprises 14 residues. Trimming cost V 4 bases and J 3 bases, with 10 bases left between them. The chain's CDR3 is CASSAGQLGNTIYF. The covered CDR3 bases are TGTGCCAGCAGTGCGGGACAACTTGGAAACACC.

As to this clone: The observed sequence ends 3 residues before the CDR3 terminus, with the missing tail filled in from the germline J gene. The chain recombines TRBV2 with TRBJ2-7; 7 bases are a match to TRBD1. The CDR3 runs to 14 residues. Trimming removed 6 bases from V and 3 bases from J; junction bases left unmatched: 8. In germline, CDR1 is SNHLY, CDR2 FYNNEI. The CDR3 bases that were read are TGTGCCAGCAGCATCGGGACAGAGTTCTACGAG. Its protein is CASSIGTEFYE. The full CDR3 protein reads CASSIGTEFYEQYF.

Comments on this clone: The sequence runs out 3 residues before the end of the CDR3; the remainder is reconstructed from the germline J gene. The chain recombines TRBV30 with TRBJ1-2; a weak D match, TRBD1 (6 bases). The CDR3 is 13 residues long. The germline V gene encodes CDR1 GTSNPN and CDR2 SVGIG (reference sequence). Here the CDR3 reads CAWSSGGPYDYTF. CDR3 DNA (partial): TGTGCCTGGAGTTCCGGGGGGCCCTACGAC.

Note on this clone: From the germline J gene comes the end of the CDR3, since the read stops 3 residues before it. V and J are TRBV5-4 and TRBJ2-7, with TRBD2 identical over 7 bases. V lost 3 bases to trimming and J lost 0 bases; unmatched junction nucleotides: 6. Per germline, CDR1 SGHNT and CDR2 YYREEE (reference sequence). The length of the CDR3 is 15 residues. The CDR3 is CASSWGGVPSYEQYF. Partial CDR3 DNA: TGTGCCAGCAGCTGGGGAGGGGTACCCTCCTACGAG.